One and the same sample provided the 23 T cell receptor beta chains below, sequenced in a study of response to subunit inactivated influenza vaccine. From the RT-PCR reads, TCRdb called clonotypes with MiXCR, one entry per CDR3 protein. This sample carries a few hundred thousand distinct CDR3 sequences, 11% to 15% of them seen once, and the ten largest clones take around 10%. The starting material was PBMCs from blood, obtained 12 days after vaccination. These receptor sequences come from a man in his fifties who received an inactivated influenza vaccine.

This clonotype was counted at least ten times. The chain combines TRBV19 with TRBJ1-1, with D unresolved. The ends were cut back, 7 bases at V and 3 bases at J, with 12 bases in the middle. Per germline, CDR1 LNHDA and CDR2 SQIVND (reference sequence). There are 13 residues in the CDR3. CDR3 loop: CASTWRVDTEAFF. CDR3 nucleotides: TGTGCCAGTACTTGGAGGGTGGACACTGAAGCTTTCTTT. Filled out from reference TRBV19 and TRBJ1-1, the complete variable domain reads DGGITQSPKYLFRKEGQNVTLSCEQNLNHDAMYWYRQDPGQGLRLIYYSQIVNDFQKGDIAEGYSVSREKKESFPLTVTSAQKNPTAFYLCASTWRVDTEAFFGQGTRLTVV.

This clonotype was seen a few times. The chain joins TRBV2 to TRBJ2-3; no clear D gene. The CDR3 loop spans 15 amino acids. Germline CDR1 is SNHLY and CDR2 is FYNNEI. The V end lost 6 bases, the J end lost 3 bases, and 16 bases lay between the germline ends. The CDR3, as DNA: TGTGCCAGCAGGCTTGAAAGACTGAATACAGATACGCAGTATTTT. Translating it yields CASRLERLNTDTQYF.

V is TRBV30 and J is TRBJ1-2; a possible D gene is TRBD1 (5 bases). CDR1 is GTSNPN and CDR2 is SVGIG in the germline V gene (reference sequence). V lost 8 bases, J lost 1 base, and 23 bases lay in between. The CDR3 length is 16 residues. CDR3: CARGEAGKIVNYGYTF. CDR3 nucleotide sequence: TGTGCCCGGGGGGAGGCAGGGAAAATCGTTAACTATGGCTACACCTTC.

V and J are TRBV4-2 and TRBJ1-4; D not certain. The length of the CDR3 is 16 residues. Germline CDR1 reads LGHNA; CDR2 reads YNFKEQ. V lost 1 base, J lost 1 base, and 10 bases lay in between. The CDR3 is CASSQGAGRTNEKLFF. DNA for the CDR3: TGTGCCAGCAGCCAAGGGGCGGGGAGAACTAATGAAAAACTGTTTTTT.

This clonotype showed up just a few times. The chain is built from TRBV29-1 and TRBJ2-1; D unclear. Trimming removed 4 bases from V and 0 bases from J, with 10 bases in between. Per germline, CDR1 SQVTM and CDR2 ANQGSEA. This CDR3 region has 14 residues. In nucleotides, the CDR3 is TGCAGCGTTGGACACACGAGCTCCTACAATGAGCAGTTCTTC. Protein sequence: CSVGHTSSYNEQFF.

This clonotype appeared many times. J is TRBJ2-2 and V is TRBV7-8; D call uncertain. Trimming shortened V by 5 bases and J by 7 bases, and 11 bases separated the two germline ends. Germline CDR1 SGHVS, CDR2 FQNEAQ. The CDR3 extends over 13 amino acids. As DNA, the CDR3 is TGTGCCAGCAGCCACACCAATCTCGGGGAGCTGTTTTTT. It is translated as CASSHTNLGELFF. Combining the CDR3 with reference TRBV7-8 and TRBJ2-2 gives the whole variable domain GAGVSQSPRYKVAKRGQDVALRCDPISGHVSLFWYQQALGQGPEFLTYFQNEAQLDKSGLPSDRFFAERPEGSVSTLKIQRTQQEDSAVYLCASSHTNLGELFFGEGSRLTVL.

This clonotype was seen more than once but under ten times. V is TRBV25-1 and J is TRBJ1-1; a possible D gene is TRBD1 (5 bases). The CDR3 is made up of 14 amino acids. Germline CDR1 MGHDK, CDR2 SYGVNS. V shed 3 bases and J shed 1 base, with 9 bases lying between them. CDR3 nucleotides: TGTGCCAGCAGTGATAGACAGCCGAACACTGAAGCTTTCTTT. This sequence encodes CASSDRQPNTEAFF.

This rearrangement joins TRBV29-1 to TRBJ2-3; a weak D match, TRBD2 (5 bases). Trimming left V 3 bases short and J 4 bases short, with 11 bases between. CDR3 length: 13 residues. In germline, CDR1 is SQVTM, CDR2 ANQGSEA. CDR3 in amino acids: CSVEAGIADTQYF. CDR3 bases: TGCAGCGTTGAGGCCGGGATTGCAGATACGCAGTATTTT.

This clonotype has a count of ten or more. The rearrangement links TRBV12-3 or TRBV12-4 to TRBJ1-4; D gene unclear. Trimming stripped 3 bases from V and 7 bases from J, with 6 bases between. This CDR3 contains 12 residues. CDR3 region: CASSFVSEKLFF. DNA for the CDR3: TGTGCCAGCAGTTTTGTCAGTGAAAAACTGTTTTTT.

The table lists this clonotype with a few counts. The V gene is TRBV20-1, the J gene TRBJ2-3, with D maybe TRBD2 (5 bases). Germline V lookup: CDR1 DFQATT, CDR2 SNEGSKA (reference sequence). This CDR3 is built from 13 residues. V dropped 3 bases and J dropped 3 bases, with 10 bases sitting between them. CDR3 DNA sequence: TGCAGTGCTAGTGACTCGGGGACAGATACGCAGTATTTT. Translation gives CSASDSGTDTQYF.

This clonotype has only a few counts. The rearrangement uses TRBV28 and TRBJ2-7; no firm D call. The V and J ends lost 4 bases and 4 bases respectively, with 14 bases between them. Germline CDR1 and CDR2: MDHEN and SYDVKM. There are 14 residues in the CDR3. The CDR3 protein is CASSSLKGMYEQYF. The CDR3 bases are TGTGCCAGCAGTTCCCTAAAAGGGATGTACGAGCAGTACTTC.

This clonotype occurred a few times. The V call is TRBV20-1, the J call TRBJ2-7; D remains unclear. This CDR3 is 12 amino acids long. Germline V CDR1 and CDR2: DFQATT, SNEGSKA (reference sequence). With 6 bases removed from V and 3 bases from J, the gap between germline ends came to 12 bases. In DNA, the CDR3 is TGCAGTGCCAAGCAGAGAAGCTACGAGCAGTACTTC. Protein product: CSAKQRSYEQYF.

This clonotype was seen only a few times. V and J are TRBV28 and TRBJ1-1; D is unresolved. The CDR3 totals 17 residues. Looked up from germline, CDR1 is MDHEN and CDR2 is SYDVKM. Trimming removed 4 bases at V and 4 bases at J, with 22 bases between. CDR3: CASSSLRAPDVGTEAFF. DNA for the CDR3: TGTGCCAGCAGTTCCTTGAGGGCTCCAGACGTGGGCACTGAAGCTTTCTTT.

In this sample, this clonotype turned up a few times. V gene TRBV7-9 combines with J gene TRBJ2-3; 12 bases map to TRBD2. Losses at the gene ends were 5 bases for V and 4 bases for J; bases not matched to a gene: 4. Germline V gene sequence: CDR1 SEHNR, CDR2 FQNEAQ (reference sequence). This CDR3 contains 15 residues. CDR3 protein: CASSRTSGIADTQYF. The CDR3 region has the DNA TGTGCCAGCAGCCGGACTAGCGGGATAGCAGATACGCAGTATTTT.

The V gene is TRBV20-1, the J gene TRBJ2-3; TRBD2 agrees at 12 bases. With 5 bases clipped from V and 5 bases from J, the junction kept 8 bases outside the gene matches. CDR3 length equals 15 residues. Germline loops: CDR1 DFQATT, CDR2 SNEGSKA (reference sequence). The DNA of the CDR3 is TGCAGTGCTTACAGACTAGCGGGAGATAAAGATACGCAGTATTTT. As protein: CSAYRLAGDKDTQYF.

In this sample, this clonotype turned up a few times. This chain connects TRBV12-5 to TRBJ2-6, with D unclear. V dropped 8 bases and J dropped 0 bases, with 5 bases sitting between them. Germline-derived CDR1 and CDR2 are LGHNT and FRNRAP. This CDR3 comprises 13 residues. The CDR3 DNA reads TGTGCTAGTTCGGCCTCTGGGGCCAACGTCCTGACTTTC. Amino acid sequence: CASSASGANVLTF.

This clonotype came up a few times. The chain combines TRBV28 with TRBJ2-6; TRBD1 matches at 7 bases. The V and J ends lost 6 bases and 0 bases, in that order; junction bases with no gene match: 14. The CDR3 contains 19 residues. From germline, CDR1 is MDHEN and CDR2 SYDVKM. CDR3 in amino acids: CASSPPTGTDPSGANVLTF. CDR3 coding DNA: TGTGCCAGCAGCCCACCTACCGGGACAGACCCCTCTGGGGCCAACGTCCTGACTTTC.

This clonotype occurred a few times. The CDR3 nucleotides are TGCGCCAGCAGCACCCCGGGACAGGGAAACATTCAGTACTTC. This codes for CASSTPGQGNIQYF. V is TRBV5-1 and J is TRBJ2-4; TRBD1 matches 9 bases. Germline CDR1 reads SGHRS; CDR2 reads YFSETQ. V gave up 4 bases and J gave up 6 bases; unmatched junction bases: 5. This CDR3 contains 14 residues.

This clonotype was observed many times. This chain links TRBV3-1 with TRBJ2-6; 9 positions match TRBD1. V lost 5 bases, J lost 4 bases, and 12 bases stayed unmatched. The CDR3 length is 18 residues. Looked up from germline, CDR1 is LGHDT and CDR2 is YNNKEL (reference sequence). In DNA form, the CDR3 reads TGTGCCAGCAGCTTTTCTGGACAGGGGACGGTCGGGGCCAACGTCCTGACTTTC. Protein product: CASSFSGQGTVGANVLTF. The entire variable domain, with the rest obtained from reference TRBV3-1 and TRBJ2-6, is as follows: DTAVSQTPKYLVTQMGNDKSIKCEQNLGHDTMYWYKQDSKKFLKIMFSYNNKELIINETVPNRFSPKSPDKAHLNLHINSLELGDSAVYFCASSFSGQGTVGANVLTFGAGSRLTVL.

In nucleotides, the CDR3 is TGTGCCAGCAGTTACCGAGCAGGGCTCTCCTACGAGCAGTACTTC. It codes for CASSYRAGLSYEQYF. This chain links TRBV6-2 or TRBV6-3 with TRBJ2-7; TRBD1 might be the D (5 bases). This CDR3 has 15 amino acids. V was cut by 2 bases and J by 0 bases, with 11 bases left in between. Germline V lookup: CDR1 MNHEY, CDR2 SVGEGT.

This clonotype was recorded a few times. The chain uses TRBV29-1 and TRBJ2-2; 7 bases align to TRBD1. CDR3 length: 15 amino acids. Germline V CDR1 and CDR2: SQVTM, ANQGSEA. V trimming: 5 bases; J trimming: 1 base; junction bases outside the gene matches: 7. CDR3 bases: TGCAGCGTTAAGACCGGGACAGAGAACACCGGGGAGCTGTTTTTT. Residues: CSVKTGTENTGELFF.

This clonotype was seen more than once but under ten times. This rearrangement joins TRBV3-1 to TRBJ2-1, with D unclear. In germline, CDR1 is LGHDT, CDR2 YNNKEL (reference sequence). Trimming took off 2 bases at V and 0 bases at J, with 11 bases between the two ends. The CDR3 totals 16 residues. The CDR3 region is CASSQSRAFSYNEQFF. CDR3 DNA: TGTGCCAGCAGCCAAAGCCGGGCGTTCTCCTACAATGAGCAGTTCTTC.

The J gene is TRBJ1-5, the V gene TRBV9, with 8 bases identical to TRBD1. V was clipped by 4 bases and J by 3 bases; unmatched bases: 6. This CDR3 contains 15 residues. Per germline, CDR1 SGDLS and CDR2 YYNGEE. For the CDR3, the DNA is TGTGCCAGCAGCAGGACAGGGTCTGCCAATCAGCCCCAGCATTTT. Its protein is CASSRTGSANQPQHF.